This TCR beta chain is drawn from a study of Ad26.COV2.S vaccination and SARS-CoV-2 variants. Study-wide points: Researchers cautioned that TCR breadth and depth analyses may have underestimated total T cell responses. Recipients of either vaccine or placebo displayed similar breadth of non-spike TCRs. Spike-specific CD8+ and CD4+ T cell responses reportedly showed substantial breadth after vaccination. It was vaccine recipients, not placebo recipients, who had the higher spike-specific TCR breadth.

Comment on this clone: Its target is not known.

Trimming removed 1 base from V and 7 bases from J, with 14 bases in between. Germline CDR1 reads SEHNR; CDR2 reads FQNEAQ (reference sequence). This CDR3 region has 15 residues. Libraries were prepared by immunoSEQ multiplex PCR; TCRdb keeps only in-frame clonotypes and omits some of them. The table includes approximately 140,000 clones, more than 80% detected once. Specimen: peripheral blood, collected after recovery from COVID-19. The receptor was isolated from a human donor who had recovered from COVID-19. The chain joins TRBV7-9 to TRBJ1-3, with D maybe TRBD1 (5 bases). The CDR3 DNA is TGTGCCAGCAGCTTAGGACGAGGGGATTTTAACACCATATATTTT. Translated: CASSLGRGDFNTIYF.